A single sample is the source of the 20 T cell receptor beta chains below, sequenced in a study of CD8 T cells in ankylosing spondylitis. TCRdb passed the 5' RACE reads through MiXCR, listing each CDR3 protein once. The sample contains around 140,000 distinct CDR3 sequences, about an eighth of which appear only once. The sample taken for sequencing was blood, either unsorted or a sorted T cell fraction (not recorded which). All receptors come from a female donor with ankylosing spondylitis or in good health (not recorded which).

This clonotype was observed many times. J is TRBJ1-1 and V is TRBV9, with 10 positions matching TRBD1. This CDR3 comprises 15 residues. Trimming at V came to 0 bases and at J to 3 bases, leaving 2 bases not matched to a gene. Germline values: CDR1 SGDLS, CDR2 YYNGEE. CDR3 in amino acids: CASSVGDRGYTEAFF. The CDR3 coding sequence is TGTGCCAGCAGCGTAGGGGACAGGGGTTACACTGAAGCTTTCTTT. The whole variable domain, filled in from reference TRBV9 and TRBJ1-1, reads DSGVTQTPKHLITATGQRVTLRCSPRSGDLSVYWYQQSLDQGLQFLIQYYNGEERAKGNILERFSAQQFPDLHSELNLSSLELGDSALYFCASSVGDRGYTEAFFGQGTRLTVV.

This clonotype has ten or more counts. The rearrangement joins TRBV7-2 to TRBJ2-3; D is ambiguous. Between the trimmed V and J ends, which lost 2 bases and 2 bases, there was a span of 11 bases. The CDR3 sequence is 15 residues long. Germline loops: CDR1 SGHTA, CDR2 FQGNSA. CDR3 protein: CASSLSRSATDTQYF. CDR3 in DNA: TGTGCCAGCAGCTTAAGTAGATCGGCCACAGATACGCAGTATTTT.

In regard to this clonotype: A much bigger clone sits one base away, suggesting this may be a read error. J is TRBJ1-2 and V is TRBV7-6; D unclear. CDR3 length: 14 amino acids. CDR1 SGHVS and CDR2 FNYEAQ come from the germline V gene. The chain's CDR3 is CASSLDEANYGDTF. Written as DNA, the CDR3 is TGTGCCAGCAGCTTAGACGAAGCTAACTATGGCGACACCTTC.

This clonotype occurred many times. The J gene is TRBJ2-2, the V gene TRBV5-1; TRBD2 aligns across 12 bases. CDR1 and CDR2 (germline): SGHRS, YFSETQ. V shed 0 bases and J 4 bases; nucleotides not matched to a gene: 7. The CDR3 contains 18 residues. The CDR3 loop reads CASSLAPSGRGTTGELFF. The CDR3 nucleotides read TGCGCCAGCAGCTTGGCCCCTAGCGGGAGGGGTACCACCGGGGAGCTGTTTTTT. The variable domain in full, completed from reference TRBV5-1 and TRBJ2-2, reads KAGVTQTPRYLIKTRGQQVTLSCSPISGHRSVSWYQQTPGQGLQFLFEYFSETQRNKGNFPGRFSGRQFSNSRSEMNVSTLELGDSALYLCASSLAPSGRGTTGELFFGEGSRLTVL.

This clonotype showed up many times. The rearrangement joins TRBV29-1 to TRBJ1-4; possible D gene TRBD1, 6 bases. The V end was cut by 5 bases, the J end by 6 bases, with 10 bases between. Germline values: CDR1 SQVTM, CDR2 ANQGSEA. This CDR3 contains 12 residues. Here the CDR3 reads CSVLRGDEKLFF. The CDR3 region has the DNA TGCAGCGTTCTCAGGGGTGATGAAAAACTGTTTTTT.

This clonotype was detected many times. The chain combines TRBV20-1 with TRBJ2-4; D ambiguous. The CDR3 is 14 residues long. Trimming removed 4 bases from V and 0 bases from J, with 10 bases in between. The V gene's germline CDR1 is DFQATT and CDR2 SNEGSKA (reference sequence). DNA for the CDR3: TGCAGTGCTATATACCTGCTAGCCAAAAACATTCAGTACTTC. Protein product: CSAIYLLAKNIQYF.

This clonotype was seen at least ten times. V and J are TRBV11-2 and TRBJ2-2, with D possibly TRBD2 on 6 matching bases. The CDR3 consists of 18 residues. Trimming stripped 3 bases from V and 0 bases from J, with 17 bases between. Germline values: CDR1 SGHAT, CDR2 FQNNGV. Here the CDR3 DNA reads TGTGCCAGCAGCTTCCTAATGGGGGTAGCGGCGAACACCGGGGAGCTGTTTTTT. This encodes CASSFLMGVAANTGELFF.

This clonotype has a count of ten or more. The CDR3 region is CSASSVADEQYF. The CDR3 region has the DNA TGCAGTGCAAGCTCCGTGGCGGACGAGCAGTACTTC. The V and J genes are TRBV20-1 and TRBJ2-7; the D is unclear. The CDR3 is made up of 12 amino acids. In germline, CDR1 is DFQATT, CDR2 SNEGSKA (reference sequence). V was trimmed by 6 bases and J by 5 bases, leaving 14 bases between them.

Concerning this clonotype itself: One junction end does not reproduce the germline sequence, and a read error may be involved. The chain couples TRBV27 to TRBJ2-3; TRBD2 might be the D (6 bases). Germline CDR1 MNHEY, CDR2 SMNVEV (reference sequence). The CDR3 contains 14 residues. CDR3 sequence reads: CASSSSAGTDTQYF. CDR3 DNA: TGTGCCAGCAGTTCATCAGCGGGCACTGATACGCAGTATTTT.

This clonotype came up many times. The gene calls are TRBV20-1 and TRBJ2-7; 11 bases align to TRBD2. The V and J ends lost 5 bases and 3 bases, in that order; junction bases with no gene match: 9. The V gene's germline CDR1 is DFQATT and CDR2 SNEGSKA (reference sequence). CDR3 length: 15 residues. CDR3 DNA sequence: TGCAGTGCTCGCCCACTAGCGGGAGCTCTCTACGAGCAGTACTTC. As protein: CSARPLAGALYEQYF.

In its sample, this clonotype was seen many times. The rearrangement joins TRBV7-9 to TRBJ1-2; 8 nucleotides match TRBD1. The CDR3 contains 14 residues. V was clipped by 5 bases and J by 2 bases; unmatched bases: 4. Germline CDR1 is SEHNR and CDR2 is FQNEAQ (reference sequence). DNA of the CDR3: TGTGCCAGCAGCCCTTGGGACAGGAACTATGGCTACACCTTC. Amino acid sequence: CASSPWDRNYGYTF.

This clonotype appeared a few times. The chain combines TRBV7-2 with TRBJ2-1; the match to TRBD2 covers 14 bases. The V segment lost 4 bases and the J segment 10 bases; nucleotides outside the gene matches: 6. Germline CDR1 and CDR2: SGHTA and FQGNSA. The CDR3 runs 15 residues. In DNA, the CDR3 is TGTGCCAGCAGCTCCCGGACTAGCGGGGGGCCCGAGCAGTTCTTC. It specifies CASSSRTSGGPEQFF.

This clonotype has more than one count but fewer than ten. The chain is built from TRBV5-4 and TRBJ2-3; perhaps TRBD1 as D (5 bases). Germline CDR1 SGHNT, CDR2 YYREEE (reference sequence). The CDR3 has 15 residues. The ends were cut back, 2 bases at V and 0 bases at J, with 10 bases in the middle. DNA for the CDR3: TGTGCCAGCAGCTTCCGACAGACTAGCACAGATACGCAGTATTTT. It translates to CASSFRQTSTDTQYF.

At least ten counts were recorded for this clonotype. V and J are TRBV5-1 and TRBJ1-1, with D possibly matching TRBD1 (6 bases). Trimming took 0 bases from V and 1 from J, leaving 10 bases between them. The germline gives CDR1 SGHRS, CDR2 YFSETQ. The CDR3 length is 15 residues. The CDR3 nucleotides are TGCGCCAGCAGCTTGGAGGGGGGACGGAACACTGAAGCTTTCTTT. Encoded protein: CASSLEGGRNTEAFF.

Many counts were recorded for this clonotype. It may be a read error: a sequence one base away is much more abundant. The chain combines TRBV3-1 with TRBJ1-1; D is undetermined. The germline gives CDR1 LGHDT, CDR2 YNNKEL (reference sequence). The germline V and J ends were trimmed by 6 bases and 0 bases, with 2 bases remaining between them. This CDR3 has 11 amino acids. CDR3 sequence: CASRMNTEAFF. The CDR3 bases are TGTGCCAGCAGGATGAACACTGAAGCTTTCTTT.

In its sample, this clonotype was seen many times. CDR3 region: CASTPTYSNQPQHF. CDR3 in DNA: TGTGCCAGCACCCCTACGTATAGCAATCAGCCCCAGCATTTT. This rearrangement joins TRBV6-1 to TRBJ1-5, with D uncertain. The germline V gene encodes CDR1 MNHNS and CDR2 SASEGT. The CDR3 runs 14 residues. V was shortened by 7 bases and J by 0 bases, with 10 bases between the two germline ends.

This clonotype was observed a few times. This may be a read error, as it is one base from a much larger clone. DNA for the CDR3: TGCTGTGCTCCAACGGGACTAGCGGGAGGCCCTCCTAACGAGCAGTACTTC. The encoded protein is CCAPTGLAGGPPNEQYF. J is TRBJ2-7 and V is TRBV20-1; 15 positions match TRBD2. The germline gives CDR1 DFQATT, CDR2 SNEGSKA (reference sequence). This CDR3 region has 17 residues.

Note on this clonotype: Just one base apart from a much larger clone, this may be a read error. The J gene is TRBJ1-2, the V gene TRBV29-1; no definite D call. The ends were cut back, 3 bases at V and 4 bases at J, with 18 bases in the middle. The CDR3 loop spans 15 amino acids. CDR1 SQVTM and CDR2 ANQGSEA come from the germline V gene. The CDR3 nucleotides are TGCAGCGTTGATTTCGGGGTTGGGAAGCCCTATGGCTACACCTTC. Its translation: CSVDFGVGKPYGYTF.

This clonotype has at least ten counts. CDR3 nucleotides: TGTGCCAGCAGACCCCCGGGACAGGTCCAAGAGACCCAGTACTTC. Its protein product is CASRPPGQVQETQYF. This chain uses TRBV11-2 with TRBJ2-5; TRBD1 agrees at 8 bases. The CDR3 has 15 residues. Trimming cost V 6 bases and J 1 base; bases outside gene matches: 7. CDR1 and CDR2 from the germline V gene are SGHAT and FQNNGV.

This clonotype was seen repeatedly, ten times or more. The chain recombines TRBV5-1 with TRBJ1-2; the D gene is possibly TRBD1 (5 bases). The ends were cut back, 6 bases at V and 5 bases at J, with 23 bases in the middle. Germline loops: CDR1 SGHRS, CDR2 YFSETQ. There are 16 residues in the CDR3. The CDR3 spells CASTVGTEAPTYGYTF. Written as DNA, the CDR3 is TGCGCCAGCACCGTCGGGACTGAGGCTCCTACTTATGGCTACACCTTC.